Listed here are 2 T cell receptor beta chains from one sample, sequenced in a study of pediatric ulcerative colitis (dated by TCRdb to about 2019). Library construction relied on the immunoSEQ multiplex PCR assay. Imported from immuneACCESS, the table was reduced by TCRdb to in-frame sequences with V and J called. These copies leave out some clones; in studies compared against another copy, an unresolved V gene accounts for under half, and the cause of the remainder is not known. This sample holds roughly 17,000 clones; 74% were observed only once. About 3.5% of the sample is taken by the ten largest. During colonoscopy, one to two rectal pinch biopsies were obtained for research purposes. The material sequenced was gut tissue. All receptors derive from a girl aged 10-17 years with moderate ulcerative colitis.

V and J are TRBV6-1 and TRBJ2-7, with 8 bases identical to TRBD1. Losses at the gene ends were 1 base for V and 6 bases for J; bases not matched to a gene: 17. CDR1 is MNHNS and CDR2 is SASEGT in the germline V gene. The CDR3 has 18 amino acids. CDR3 nucleotide sequence: TGTGCCAGCAGTGAAGAGGGGTTTCGGACAGGGACGTCTCGCGAGCAGTACTTC. Translating it yields CASSEEGFRTGTSREQYF.

This clone was seen a handful of times. This chain uses TRBV7-6 with TRBJ2-3, with TRBD2 matching 8 bases. The CDR3 consists of 18 residues. J was trimmed by 2 bases and V by 3 bases; bases with no gene match: 13. Germline V CDR1 and CDR2: SGHVS, FNYEAQ. CDR3 amino acids: CASSFSLEREWITDTQYF. The CDR3 coding sequence is TGTGCCAGCAGCTTTTCCCTCGAGCGGGAGTGGATCACAGATACGCAGTATTTT.